The sequence of this TCR beta chain was determined in a study of tumor and adjacent non-tumor tissue in lung cancer. About the study: The cohort had about a dozen adenocarcinoma, a couple of squamous cell and 1 small cell patients. Findings and caveats of the study: Top 100 clones took a larger repertoire share in normal lung. Tumor tissue had significantly higher TCR diversity than normal lung.

No cell sorting was done before RNA was extracted from the tissue. More than 3 cm separated this lung sample from the edge of the tumor. CDR3 length: 14 amino acids. Germline values: CDR1 MNHEY, CDR2 SVGEGT. A modified ARM-PCR protocol with three rounds of nested PCR amplified TCRbeta. Via MiXCR, TCRdb re-called the multiplex PCR reads, giving one row per CDR3 protein. The sample lists over 100,000 distinct CDR3 sequences; over 55% were seen once. Note on this clonotype: Its antigen is not known. Its ends do not fully match the called genes, so a read error is possible.

Material: distant non-tumor lung tissue. This clonotype originated in a man in his fifties or sixties with non-small cell lung cancer. The V and J genes are TRBV6-2 or TRBV6-3 and TRBJ2-7, with TRBD1 matching over 9 bases. The CDR3 sequence is CASRSPGQGYEQYF. The CDR3 bases are TGTGCCAGCCGCTCCCCGGGACAGGGCTACGAACAGTACTTC.